The clone carrying this T cell receptor (beta chain) appeared a single time. The record originates from a study of Ad26.COV2.S vaccination and SARS-CoV-2 variants. Assay used: immunoSEQ multiplex PCR; TCRdb lists only in-frame clones, some missing. The table shows about 420,000 clones, with around 89% occurring only once. Treatment specified: roughly 20 received Ad26.COV2.S at low or high dose, single or two shots; about five received placebo; per-sample allocation not given. The samples date from day 63 after the first vaccine or placebo injection. An adult of 18-55 years in Boston served as donor. CDR3 length: 19 residues. Germline assignment: CDR1 SGHDN and CDR2 FVKESK. V lost 1 base to trimming and J lost 2 bases; unmatched junction nucleotides: 14.

The TCR was taken from a person aged 18 to 59 who received the Ad26.COV2.S COVID-19 vaccine or a placebo. The sequences come from peripheral blood, collected in a trial of Ad26.COV2.S vaccine versus placebo. The chain recombines TRBV14 with TRBJ2-1, with 7 bases that match TRBD1. CDR3 DNA: TGTGCCAGCAGCCAAGTATTAGGGGGCGGCAGGGCACCCTACAATGAGCAGTTCTTC. It encodes CASSQVLGGGRAPYNEQFF.